The 17 T cell receptor beta chains given below trace back to one sample, sequenced in a study of T-cell reconstitution after alpha-beta-depleted transplantation in children. Molecular barcoding with unique molecular identifiers was used for the TCRbeta library. MiXCR, applied by TCRdb to the PCR reads, yields one record per CDR3 protein. Of some 460,000 distinct CDR3 sequences listed, 15% to 20% are singletons. Sequenced material: PBMCs, mostly from graft donor cells, taken 360 days after TCRalphabeta/CD19-depleted stem cell transplant. Receptor source: a boy younger than two who had a stem cell transplant for Wiskott-Aldrich syndrome, so the T cells may come from the graft donor.

This clonotype came up a few times. The chain uses TRBV10-3 and TRBJ1-5; 11 bases are a match to TRBD1. V lost 6 bases to trimming and J lost 7 bases; unmatched junction nucleotides: 2. The V gene's germline CDR1 is ENHRY and CDR2 SYGVKD. This CDR3 comprises 13 residues. CDR3 nucleotide sequence: TGTGCCATCAGAGGGACAGGGGGGCAGCCCCAGCATTTT. Protein: CAIRGTGGQPQHF.

This clonotype was found a few times. This chain connects TRBV11-2 to TRBJ2-4; D ambiguous. The germline V and J ends were trimmed by 3 bases and 5 bases, with 8 bases remaining between them. Germline CDR1 is SGHAT and CDR2 is FQNNGV. The CDR3 is 13 amino acids. The CDR3 bases are TGTGCCAGCAGCTTCGTAGGGCAAAACATTCAGTACTTC. Protein: CASSFVGQNIQYF. Looking up the rest from reference TRBV11-2 and TRBJ2-4 gives the full variable domain: EAGVAQSPRYKIIEKRQSVAFWCNPISGHATLYWYQQILGQGPKLLIQFQNNGVVDDSQLPKDRFSAERLKGVDSTLKIQPAKLEDSAVYLCASSFVGQNIQYFGAGTRLSVL.

This clonotype turned up a few times. The gene calls are TRBV5-5 and TRBJ2-1, with 8 bases that match TRBD2. After removal of 7 bases from V and 6 bases from J, the junction contained 12 bases not matched to a gene. The CDR3 runs to 15 residues. Germline-derived CDR1 and CDR2 are SGHKS and YYEKEE (reference sequence). The chain's CDR3 is CASQPRRGVPNEQFF. CDR3 bases: TGTGCCAGCCAGCCGAGGCGGGGGGTACCCAATGAGCAGTTCTTC.

The chain recombines TRBV20-1 with TRBJ2-7; 9 nucleotides match TRBD1. V shed 2 bases and J 5 bases; nucleotides not matched to a gene: 10. The germline gives CDR1 DFQATT, CDR2 SNEGSKA (reference sequence). The CDR3 runs 15 residues. The CDR3 spells CSARLNRGRKNEQYF. DNA of the CDR3: TGCAGTGCTAGACTTAACAGGGGGCGGAAGAACGAGCAGTACTTC.

This clonotype was found a few times. The CDR3 DNA reads TGCAGCGTTGGGCTGAGGAACACTGAAGCTTTCTTT. Translating gives CSVGLRNTEAFF. The chain employs TRBV29-1 and TRBJ1-1; D ambiguous. Germline-derived CDR1 and CDR2 are SQVTM and ANQGSEA. CDR3 length: 12 residues. V lost 4 bases to trimming and J lost 1 base, with 7 bases between them.

The V call is TRBV5-1, the J call TRBJ2-5, with D perhaps TRBD2 (6 bases). Germline V gives CDR1 SGHRS, CDR2 YFSETQ. The CDR3 contains 15 residues. The V and J ends lost 5 bases and 7 bases respectively, with 21 bases between them. The CDR3: CASRSRDSPRVTQYF. CDR3 bases: TGCGCCAGCAGATCACGGGACTCACCAAGAGTGACCCAGTACTTC.

CDR3 nucleotide sequence: TGTGCCAGCAAACGGGCCGGGGAGCTGTTTTTT. It yields the protein CASKRAGELFF. The V gene is TRBV2, the J gene TRBJ2-2; D is unclear. V lost 7 bases and J 6 bases, leaving 6 bases between the germline ends. There are 11 residues in the CDR3. Germline lookup yields CDR1 SNHLY and CDR2 FYNNEI.

This clonotype was observed a handful of times. The V gene is TRBV20-1, the J gene TRBJ2-5; 9 bases match TRBD2. The CDR3 has 13 amino acids. Germline assignment: CDR1 DFQATT and CDR2 SNEGSKA (reference sequence). V was clipped by 6 bases and J by 5 bases; unmatched bases: 7. CDR3 sequence (DNA): TGCAGTGCAACCGTAGCGGGAGTGGAGACCCAGTACTTC. This encodes CSATVAGVETQYF.

This clonotype was seen more than once but under ten times. The V and J genes are TRBV6-2 or TRBV6-3 and TRBJ2-7; TRBD2 matches 9 bases. The germline V gene has CDR1 MNHEY and CDR2 SVGEGT. The CDR3 loop spans 16 amino acids. V was clipped by 0 bases and J by 1 base; unmatched bases: 4. The CDR3: CASSYSRLAVSYEQYF. DNA for the CDR3: TGTGCCAGCAGTTACTCGAGACTAGCGGTTTCCTACGAGCAGTACTTC.

The chain combines TRBV5-5 with TRBJ1-1; a weak D match, TRBD1 (5 bases). This CDR3 comprises 14 residues. Trimming shortened V by 1 base and J by 3 bases, and 10 bases separated the two germline ends. From germline, CDR1 is SGHKS and CDR2 YYEKEE (reference sequence). Here the CDR3 DNA reads TGTGCCAGCAGCTTGTGGGGGGGAGACACTGAAGCTTTCTTT. Its protein is CASSLWGGDTEAFF.

This clonotype was picked up a small number of times. V gene TRBV7-2 combines with J gene TRBJ2-7, with 14 bases identical to TRBD2. The CDR3 runs to 15 residues. CDR1 and CDR2 (germline): SGHTA, FQGNSA. The V segment lost 6 bases and the J segment 3 bases; nucleotides outside the gene matches: 4. The CDR3 region is CASRSGLAGDYEQYF. CDR3 DNA sequence: TGTGCCAGCAGGTCGGGACTAGCGGGAGACTACGAGCAGTACTTC.

A few counts support this clonotype. The chain couples TRBV20-1 to TRBJ2-1; 13 bases agree with TRBD2. The CDR3 has 16 residues. CDR1 DFQATT and CDR2 SNEGSKA come from the germline V gene (reference sequence). With 5 bases clipped from V and 0 bases from J, the junction kept 4 bases outside the gene matches. The DNA of the CDR3 is TGCAGTGCTGGGACTAGCGGGGCCAGCTCCTACAATGAGCAGTTCTTC. This encodes CSAGTSGASSYNEQFF.

J is TRBJ2-1 and V is TRBV5-1, with 8 nucleotides matching TRBD2. CDR1 and CDR2 (germline): SGHRS, YFSETQ. V shed 4 bases, J shed 8 bases, and the junction held 11 bases outside the gene matches. The CDR3 has 15 residues. The CDR3 here is CASSRSGGFLDEQFF. The CDR3 DNA reads as TGCGCCAGCAGCCGAAGCGGGGGCTTTTTGGATGAGCAGTTCTTC.

V is TRBV20-1 and J is TRBJ2-7, with D perhaps matching TRBD1 (6 bases). Germline CDR1 DFQATT, CDR2 SNEGSKA (reference sequence). The CDR3 sequence is 13 residues long. Trimming took 3 bases from V and 9 from J, leaving 18 bases between them. This chain's CDR3 is CSASPGQSSVQYF. In DNA, the CDR3 is TGCAGTGCTAGTCCTGGACAGAGCTCTGTGCAGTACTTC.

This clonotype has more than one count but fewer than ten. The chain combines TRBV11-3 with TRBJ1-6; D not resolved. This CDR3 region has 15 residues. In germline, CDR1 is SGHNT, CDR2 YENEEA. Trimming removed 0 bases from V and 8 bases from J, with 11 bases in between. CDR3 coding DNA: TGTGCCAGCAGCTTAGAAGGGAATTCGGATTCACCCCTCCACTTT. This sequence encodes CASSLEGNSDSPLHF. Drawing the rest from reference TRBV11-3 and TRBJ1-6, the complete variable domain is EAGVVQSPRYKIIEKKQPVAFWCNPISGHNTLYWYLQNLGQGPELLIRYENEEAVDDSQLPKDRFSAERLKGVDSTLKIQPAELGDSAVYLCASSLEGNSDSPLHFGNGTRLTVT.

This clonotype was picked up many times. CDR3 amino acids: CASSATGYEQYF. CDR3 DNA sequence: TGTGCCAGCAGCGCGACAGGGTATGAGCAGTACTTC. The chain has TRBV9 and TRBJ2-7, with TRBD1 identical over 7 bases. Germline lookup yields CDR1 SGDLS and CDR2 YYNGEE. V lost 3 bases, J lost 7 bases, and 4 bases stayed unmatched. The CDR3 totals 12 residues.

This clonotype has a handful of counts. The chain employs TRBV20-1 and TRBJ2-1, with D uncertain. Trimming cost V 0 bases and J 0 bases, with 6 bases left between them. Germline-derived CDR1 and CDR2 are DFQATT and SNEGSKA (reference sequence). The CDR3 sequence is 14 residues long. CDR3 nucleotides: TGCAGTGCTAGAGATCTGAGCTCCTACAATGAGCAGTTCTTC. This sequence encodes CSARDLSSYNEQFF.